The clone carrying this T cell receptor beta chain has just a few counts. Bulk TCR libraries were made with methods that had been previously described and with listed TCR primers. In TCRdb, the PCR reads were re-called with MiXCR into one record per CDR3 protein. Of 460,000 or so distinct CDR3 sequences listed, approximately 25% were seen once; the top ten hold just over 0.75%. This entry comes from a study of molecular identifiers for immune sequencing clone quantification. CDR1 and CDR2 (germline): MNHEY, SMNVEV (reference sequence). With 8 bases clipped from V and 7 bases from J, the junction kept 10 bases outside the gene matches. The CDR3 spans 13 residues.

The chain joins TRBV27 to TRBJ2-7, with 8 bases aligning to TRBD2. The TCR was taken from a human donor in good health. Some libraries in this study had Jurkat cell RNA spiked in. The specimen was naive CD8+ T cells from blood, with Jurkat cell RNA spiked in. Subset noted: FACS-sorted CD8+CD4-CCR7+CD45RA+ naive T cells. CDR3 protein: CASRSGVRGEQYF. The CDR3 DNA reads TGTGCCAGCCGTAGCGGGGTGCGTGGGGAGCAGTACTTC.